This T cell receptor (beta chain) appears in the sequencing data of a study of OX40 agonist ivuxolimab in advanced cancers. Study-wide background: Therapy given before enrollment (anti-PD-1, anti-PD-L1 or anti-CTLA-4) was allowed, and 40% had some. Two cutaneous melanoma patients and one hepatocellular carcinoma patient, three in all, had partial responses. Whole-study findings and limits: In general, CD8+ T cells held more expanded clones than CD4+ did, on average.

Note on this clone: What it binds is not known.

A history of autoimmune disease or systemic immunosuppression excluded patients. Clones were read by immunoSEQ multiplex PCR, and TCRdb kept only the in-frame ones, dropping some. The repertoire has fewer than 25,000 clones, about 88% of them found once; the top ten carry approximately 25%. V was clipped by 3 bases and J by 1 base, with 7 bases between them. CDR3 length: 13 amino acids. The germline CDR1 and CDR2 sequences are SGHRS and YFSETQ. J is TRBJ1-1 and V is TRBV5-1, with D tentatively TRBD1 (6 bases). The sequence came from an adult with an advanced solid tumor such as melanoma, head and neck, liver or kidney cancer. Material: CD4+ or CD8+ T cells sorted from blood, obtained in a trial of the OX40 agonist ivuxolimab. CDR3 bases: TGCGCCAGCAGCTCCAGGGGGAACACTGAAGCTTTCTTT. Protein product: CASSSRGNTEAFF.